This TCR beta chain was profiled in a study of T cell repertoires in ileal Crohn's disease. TCRB immunosequencing input was roughly 500 nanograms of biopsy DNA per sample. Clones were sequenced by immunoSEQ multiplex PCR, and TCRdb holds only the in-frame ones, with some missing. Here the sample spans about 59,000 clones, about 88% being singletons. This sample's time point: neoterminal ileum biopsy at postoperative endoscopy, about 6 months after surgery. Material: ileal tissue. The clonotype was recovered from an adult with Crohn's disease.

The DNA for the CDR3 is TGCGCCAGCAGCCTTGGCGGGGATGGAGATACGCAGTATTTT. Translated, it gives CASSLGGDGDTQYF. The V gene is TRBV5-1, the J gene TRBJ2-3; possibly TRBD2 for D (6 bases). The CDR3 is made up of 14 amino acids. CDR1 is SGHRS, CDR2 YFSETQ, per germline. Trimming removed 4 bases from V and 5 bases from J, with 14 bases in between. Together with reference TRBV5-1 and TRBJ2-3, the CDR3 gives the full variable domain: KAGVTQTPRYLIKTRGQQVTLSCSPISGHRSVSWYQQTPGQGLQFLFEYFSETQRNKGNFPGRFSGRQFSNSRSEMNVSTLELGDSALYLCASSLGGDGDTQYFGPGTRLTVL.